This entry lists 12 T cell receptor beta chains sequenced from one sample in a study of a mutant IDH1 vaccine in newly diagnosed glioma. Their recognized antigens are unknown. Measured with immunoSEQ multiplex PCR; TCRdb has only the in-frame clones, and not every one. The sample carries about 50,000 clones, about 81% recorded once. Time point indicated: week 47, end of study. In the vaccine, a single dose held 300 ug of the mutant IDH1 20-mer peptide, along with topical imiquimod. The material was PBMCs, obtained from a glioma patient whose treatment included an IDH1 peptide vaccine. The receptors shown here come from a woman aged 30 to 39 with glioma. Some clones in this sample may be carry-over from other donors' samples.

This chain links TRBV5-4 with TRBJ2-2; TRBD2 aligns across 9 bases. V shed 2 bases and J 2 bases; nucleotides not matched to a gene: 7. The CDR3 extends over 17 amino acids. Germline values: CDR1 SGHNT, CDR2 YYREEE (reference sequence). CDR3 nucleotide sequence: TGTGCCAGCAGCTTCCCTAGCGGGGCCCAAAACACCGGGGAGCTGTTTTTT. Translated: CASSFPSGAQNTGELFF.

A few counts support this clone. The rearrangement uses TRBV29-1 and TRBJ1-1, with D maybe TRBD1 (6 bases). The CDR3 extends over 13 amino acids. Germline assignment: CDR1 SQVTM and CDR2 ANQGSEA. V was clipped by 8 bases and J by 0 bases, with 13 bases between them. The CDR3 region is CSTTDSLNTEAFF. In DNA form, the CDR3 reads TGCAGCACCACGGACAGTCTGAACACTGAAGCTTTCTTT. Combining the CDR3 with reference TRBV29-1 and TRBJ1-1 gives the whole variable domain SAVISQKPSRDICQRGTSLTIQCQVDSQVTMMFWYRQQPGQSLTLIATANQGSEATYESGFVIDKFPISRPNLTFSTLTVSNMSPEDSSIYLCSTTDSLNTEAFFGQGTRLTVV.

The chain carries TRBV7-8 and TRBJ2-6, with D unresolved. The germline V gene has CDR1 SGHVS and CDR2 FQNEAQ. The CDR3 has 16 amino acids. The V gene lost 5 bases and the J gene lost 0 bases, with 11 bases spanning the gap. Written as DNA, the CDR3 is TGTGCCAGCAGCCCCGGACGGAGCTCTGGGGCCAACGTCCTGACTTTC. As protein: CASSPGRSSGANVLTF.

The chain joins TRBV4-1 to TRBJ2-7; 10 bases map to TRBD2. There are 17 residues in the CDR3. V shed 8 bases and J 7 bases; nucleotides not matched to a gene: 20. The germline gives CDR1 MGHRA, CDR2 YSYEKL. The CDR3 DNA reads as TGCGCCAGCTCGACTCCTAGCGGGGGCTCAACTTTGGATGAGCAGTACTTC. Its protein is CASSTPSGGSTLDEQYF.

This CDR3 reads CASSLDFSPGELFF. The CDR3 region has the DNA TGTGCCAGCAGCTTGGACTTTTCTCCCGGGGAGCTGTTTTTT. The chain carries TRBV5-6 and TRBJ2-2; D uncertain. The CDR3 is made up of 14 amino acids. V was pared by 0 bases and J by 6 bases, with 9 bases between. Germline CDR1 and CDR2: SGHDT and YYEEEE. The whole variable domain, filled in from reference TRBV5-6 and TRBJ2-2, reads DAGVTQSPTHLIKTRGQQVTLRCSPKSGHDTVSWYQQALGQGPQFIFQYYEEEERQRGNFPDRFSGHQFPNYSSELNVNALLLGDSALYLCASSLDFSPGELFFGEGSRLTVL.

This rearrangement joins TRBV7-9 to TRBJ2-7; 8 bases are shared with TRBD2. CDR1 is SEHNR and CDR2 is FQNEAQ in the germline V gene (reference sequence). V gave up 1 base and J gave up 5 bases; unmatched junction bases: 7. The CDR3 loop spans 15 amino acids. CDR3 protein: CASSLDGRVVDEQYF. CDR3 bases: TGTGCCAGCAGCTTAGACGGGAGGGTTGTCGACGAGCAGTACTTC. Full variable domain (outside the CDR3, taken from reference TRBV7-9 and TRBJ2-7): DTGVSQNPRHKITKRGQNVTFRCDPISEHNRLYWYRQTLGQGPEFLTYFQNEAQLEKSRLLSDRFSAERPKGSFSTLEIQRTEQGDSAMYLCASSLDGRVVDEQYFGPGTRLTVT.

The chain carries TRBV29-1 and TRBJ2-7, with 11 positions matching TRBD1. The CDR3 consists of 14 residues. The V gene's germline CDR1 is SQVTM and CDR2 ANQGSEA. Trimming took 0 bases from V and 4 from J; bases not matched to a gene: 2. CDR3 loop: CSVEEGQGGYEQYF. CDR3 DNA sequence: TGCAGCGTTGAAGAGGGACAGGGGGGATACGAGCAGTACTTC.

This clone showed up just once. The chain carries TRBV9 and TRBJ2-7; tentative D call: TRBD1 (5 bases). The CDR3 extends over 13 amino acids. The V gene's germline CDR1 is SGDLS and CDR2 YYNGEE. V lost 3 bases to trimming and J lost 5 bases, with 12 bases between them. CDR3 loop: CASSDSGSHEQYF. CDR3 in DNA: TGTGCCAGCAGCGACTCAGGGTCCCACGAGCAGTACTTC.

The chain joins TRBV7-9 to TRBJ2-7; D may be TRBD1 or TRBD2 (5 bases each). Germline V lookup: CDR1 SEHNR, CDR2 FQNEAQ (reference sequence). The V gene lost 3 bases and the J gene lost 0 bases, with 9 bases spanning the gap. The CDR3 runs 14 residues. The CDR3 bases are TGTGCCAGCAGCTTCCCAGGGAGCTCCTACGAGCAGTACTTC. Residues: CASSFPGSSYEQYF.

The chain recombines TRBV30 with TRBJ2-7; maybe TRBD2 (6 bases). V dropped 2 bases and J dropped 4 bases, with 15 bases sitting between them. The CDR3 length is 14 residues. The V gene's germline CDR1 is GTSNPN and CDR2 SVGIG (reference sequence). CDR3 bases: TGTGCCTGGAGTCCATGGGCACGGGAGTACGAGCAGTACTTC. Protein product: CAWSPWAREYEQYF.

The CDR3 bases are TGTGCCATCACGGAGGGGCCGAGGACTGAAGCTTTCTTT. This codes for CAITEGPRTEAFF. The rearrangement joins TRBV10-3 to TRBJ1-1, with D possibly TRBD1 on 5 matching bases. The germline CDR1 and CDR2 sequences are ENHRY and SYGVKD. V shed 7 bases and J shed 5 bases, with 14 bases lying between them. The CDR3 has 13 amino acids.

This clone came up a few times. The chain joins TRBV25-1 to TRBJ1-1; no definite D call. This CDR3 is 12 amino acids long. With 2 bases removed from V and 1 base from J, the gap between germline ends came to 2 bases. Per germline, CDR1 MGHDK and CDR2 SYGVNS. The CDR3 here is CASSEGNTEAFF. CDR3 nucleotides: TGTGCCAGCAGTGAAGGGAACACTGAAGCTTTCTTT.